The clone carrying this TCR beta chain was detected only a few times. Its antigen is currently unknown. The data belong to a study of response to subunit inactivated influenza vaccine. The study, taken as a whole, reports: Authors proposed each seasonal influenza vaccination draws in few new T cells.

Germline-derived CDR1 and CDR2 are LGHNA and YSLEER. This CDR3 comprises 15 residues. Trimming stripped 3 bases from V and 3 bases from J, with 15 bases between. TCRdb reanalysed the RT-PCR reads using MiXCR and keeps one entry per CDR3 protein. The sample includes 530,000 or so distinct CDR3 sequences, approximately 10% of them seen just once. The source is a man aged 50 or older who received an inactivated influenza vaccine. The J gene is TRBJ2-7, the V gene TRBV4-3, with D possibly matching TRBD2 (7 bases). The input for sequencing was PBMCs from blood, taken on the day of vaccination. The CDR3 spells CASSQMGGGIYEQYF. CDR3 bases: TGCGCCAGCAGCCAGATGGGAGGGGGAATCTACGAGCAGTACTTC.